This T cell receptor (beta chain) was identified in a study of T cells in Graves' hyperthyroidism and ophthalmopathy. The overall study: Peripheral blood specimens were obtained at initial diagnosis, prior to any treatment.

It was RNA transcripts that yielded the amplified TCR beta CDR3 regions. A first-round RT-PCR of the TCR CDR3 used the HTBI primer set. Each CDR3 protein gets one entry after TCRdb re-called the multiplex PCR reads with MiXCR. The top ten clones hold 11% to 15% of a sample with about 570,000 distinct CDR3 sequences, around 15% of them seen once. The length of the CDR3 is 14 residues. Trimming took 0 bases from V and 6 from J; bases not matched to a gene: 4. Germline V CDR1 and CDR2: SGHRS, YFSETQ. General study points: The authors' 13 V-J model separated ophthalmopathy from stable hyperthyroidism.

This clonotype has a count of ten or more. What it binds is unknown. The study enrolled patients aged 18 to 65 with newly diagnosed hyperthyroidism of under 2 months' duration. Specimen: blood. The source of this sequence is a woman in her thirties or forties with Graves' hyperthyroidism. The gene calls are TRBV5-1 and TRBJ1-1; 8 bases match TRBD1. The CDR3 bases are TGCGCCAGCAGCTTGGGGACAGGGCGTGCTGAAGCTTTCTTT. Its translation: CASSLGTGRAEAFF.